What follows are 2 T cell receptor beta chains derived from one specimen sequenced in a study of cytomegalovirus exposure and HLA in healthy donors. Use of 60 Vbeta and 13 Jbeta primers characterized the PCR. Repertoires were generated with immunoSEQ multiplex PCR, while TCRdb's copy carries only in-frame clones and drops some. The table has some 150,000 clones, about 76% seen once; the top ten hold roughly 4.3%. The specimen sequenced was PBMCs. These TCRs come from a male donor in good health and CMV-seronegative.

The V call is TRBV23-1, the J call TRBJ2-7; 7 nucleotides match TRBD1. TRBV23-1 is flagged as an ORF with uncertain function. The CDR3 spans 16 residues. Trimming cost V 2 bases and J 0 bases; bases outside gene matches: 7. In DNA form, the CDR3 reads TGCGCCAGCAGTCAAGCCCCGGGACAGACCTCCTACGAGCAGTACTTC. Translating gives CASSQAPGQTSYEQYF.

This clone was detected once. The chain recombines TRBV5-6 with TRBJ1-3, with D perhaps matching TRBD1 (5 bases). V was cut by 2 bases and J by 8 bases, with 14 bases left in between. The CDR3 has 14 residues. Germline CDR1 is SGHDT and CDR2 is YYEEEE. CDR3 region: CASSFLQGGHTIYF. DNA of the CDR3: TGTGCCAGCAGCTTCTTGCAGGGAGGACACACCATATATTTT.